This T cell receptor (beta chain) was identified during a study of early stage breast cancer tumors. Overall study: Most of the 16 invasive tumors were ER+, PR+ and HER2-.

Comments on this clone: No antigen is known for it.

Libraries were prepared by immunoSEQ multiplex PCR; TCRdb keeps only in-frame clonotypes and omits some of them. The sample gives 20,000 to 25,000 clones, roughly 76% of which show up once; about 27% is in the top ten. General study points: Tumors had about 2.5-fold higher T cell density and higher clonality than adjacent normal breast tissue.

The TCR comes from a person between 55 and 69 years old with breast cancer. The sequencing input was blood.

This CDR3 reads CASSELSSGGQETQYF. The CDR3, as DNA: TGTGCCAGCAGTGAACTGTCGTCGGGAGGTCAAGAGACCCAGTACTTC. V usage is TRBV25-1 and J usage is TRBJ2-5; 7 nucleotides match TRBD2. This CDR3 comprises 16 residues. Germline V lookup: CDR1 MGHDK, CDR2 SYGVNS. V gave up 2 bases and J gave up 2 bases; unmatched junction bases: 8.